These T cell receptor beta chains were read from a single sample in a study of blood T cell repertoires in COVID-19. Here immunoSEQ multiplex PCR was the method, and the copy in TCRdb shows in-frame clones only, minus some. This table has 75,000 to 90,000 clones, around four fifths appearing once. Material for sequencing was peripheral blood. These receptors originate from a man aged 80 or over with active or convalescent COVID-19. CDR3s include the opening cysteine and the closing phenylalanine or tryptophan. The D gene is left open where the match is weak.

J gene,D gene,V gene,CDR3 protein
TRBJ1-2,TRBD1,TRBV19,CASTSTGAYLYGYTF
TRBJ1-3,-,TRBV5-1,CASSTAPRGSGNTIYF
TRBJ2-5,TRBD2,TRBV6-5,CASSKLAGGQETQYF
TRBJ1-5,-,TRBV5-6,CASSLGTDSNQPQHF
TRBJ2-3,TRBD2,TRBV5-1,CASSSLIAGSTDTQYF
TRBJ2-1,-,TRBV6-4,CASSDRRGARVWGRAPYNEQFF
TRBJ1-2,-,TRBV6-6,CASSATGQIGYTF
TRBJ2-3,TRBD2,TRBV28,CASSFLALKAGGGSDTQYF
TRBJ2-1,-,TRBV5-1,CASSLDDSFREQFF
TRBJ1-6,TRBD1,TRBV12-3/TRBV12-4,CASRTGRGSPLHF
TRBJ1-1,TRBD1,TRBV19,CASSPGTGVTEAFF
TRBJ2-1,-,TRBV7-9,CASSPPRAGTYNEQFF
TRBJ1-2,-,TRBV12-3/TRBV12-4,CASSFGDSYGYTF
TRBJ2-1,-,TRBV6-5,CASSRTGFNEQFF
TRBJ2-1,TRBD1,TRBV29-1,CSVVDRNAYNEQFF
TRBJ1-4,-,TRBV15,CATSRSEIGSVNEKLFF
TRBJ2-2,-,TRBV27,CASSPSTTYYTGELFF
TRBJ2-5,TRBD2,TRBV6-5,CASSWGLAGEETQYF
TRBJ2-1,TRBD1,TRBV19,CASTSTGGAFNEQFF
TRBJ1-5,-,TRBV28,CASSFKQSQPQHF
TRBJ2-3,TRBD2,TRBV20-1,CSASGMGRGGPDTQYF
TRBJ2-1,TRBD1,TRBV2,CASTDRAYSEQFF
TRBJ1-6,TRBD1,TRBV6-5,CASRRQGQSPLHF
TRBJ1-1,-,TRBV3-1/TRBV3-2,CASSQTWRDTEAFF
TRBJ1-6,-,TRBV28,CASSPQSGLRASPLHF
TRBJ2-2,TRBD2,TRBV15,CATSRDRSGTTNTGELFF
TRBJ2-3,TRBD2,TRBV6-6,CASSYPRGGGTDTQYF
TRBJ2-6,-,TRBV28,CASSLSSGANVLTF
TRBJ2-1,TRBD2,TRBV19,CASSIGASGRAYNEQFF
TRBJ1-2,-,TRBV3-1/TRBV3-2,CASSEAVFREGQAPNYGYTF
TRBJ2-5,TRBD1,TRBV14,CASSQLTGGQETQYF
TRBJ1-2,TRBD1,TRBV10-2,CASTGQRISYTF
TRBJ2-4,TRBD2,TRBV3-1/TRBV3-2,CASSRGTSGGIAKNIQYF
TRBJ1-1,TRBD1,TRBV27,CASSFKTGGVTEAFF
TRBJ2-2,TRBD1,TRBV7-2,CASSPAVTGIPGELFF
TRBJ1-6,TRBD1,TRBV30,CAWSRGGTENSPLHF
TRBJ1-5,-,TRBV19,CATRRGAGGNQPQHF
TRBJ1-6,TRBD1,TRBV19,CASSIRPGQGASPLHF
TRBJ2-3,-,TRBV15,CATRTTGRTDTQYF
TRBJ2-5,-,TRBV5-1,CASSLAVKETQYF
TRBJ2-2,TRBD2,TRBV18,CASSVAAGGWTGELFF
TRBJ2-3,-,TRBV24-1,CATSDAESGSTDTQYF
TRBJ2-5,-,TRBV20-1,CSARDGQAQHF
TRBJ2-1,-,TRBV7-9,CASSRRGSSYNEQFF
TRBJ1-1,-,TRBV15,CATSRNRQIEAFF
TRBJ2-2,-,TRBV4-2,CASSRKERDTGELFF
TRBJ1-5,-,TRBV6-5,CASSYSSRHQPQHF
TRBJ2-5,-,TRBV7-6,CASSPARGFQETQYF
TRBJ1-1,-,TRBV11-2,CASSWTQGNTEAFF
TRBJ1-5,-,TRBV6-1,CASSEAIRQPQHF
TRBJ1-6,-,TRBV6-6,CASSLGGGDYNSPLHF
TRBJ1-4,TRBD1,TRBV5-4,CASSTNRGINEKLFF
TRBJ1-2,-,TRBV7-6,CASSSSANYGYTF
TRBJ1-6,TRBD1,TRBV5-1,CASSLGDRGNSPLHF
TRBJ2-6,-,TRBV24-1,CATSDPGEAGANVLTF
TRBJ1-3,-,TRBV5-1,CASSQSGTTGNTIYF
TRBJ2-1,TRBD2,TRBV2,CASMEASGNYEQFF
TRBJ1-2,TRBD1,TRBV7-8,CASSEWDRNYGYTF
TRBJ2-5,TRBD1,TRBV7-9,CASSPVRGRGETQYF